The source of this T cell receptor (beta chain) is a study of molecular identifiers for immune sequencing clone quantification. General observations from the study: Researchers reportedly could pick up spiked Jurkat TCR RNA from one cell mixed into about a million naive cells.

This clonotype has a handful of counts. The antigen remains unidentified. The V gene lost 0 bases and the J gene lost 5 bases, with 11 bases spanning the gap. The CDR3 runs to 15 residues. The germline V gene has CDR1 SGHTA and CDR2 FQGTGA. Libraries of bulk TCR were made by previously described methods (with listed TCR primers). TCRdb reprocessed the PCR reads with MiXCR, giving one entry per CDR3 protein. The table shows approximately 40,000 distinct CDR3 sequences, with 24% occurring only once. This rearrangement joins TRBV7-3 to TRBJ2-1; no reliable D call. This sequence was found in a human donor in good health. Some libraries in this study had Jurkat cell RNA spiked in. Sequencing was performed on naive CD8+ T cells from blood, with Jurkat cell RNA spiked in. Specified subset: FACS-sorted CD8+CD4-CCR7+CD45RA+ naive T cells. The CDR3 DNA sequence: TGTGCCAGCAGCTTAACCCCGACAAGTCACAATGAGCAGTTCTTC. It yields the protein CASSLTPTSHNEQFF.